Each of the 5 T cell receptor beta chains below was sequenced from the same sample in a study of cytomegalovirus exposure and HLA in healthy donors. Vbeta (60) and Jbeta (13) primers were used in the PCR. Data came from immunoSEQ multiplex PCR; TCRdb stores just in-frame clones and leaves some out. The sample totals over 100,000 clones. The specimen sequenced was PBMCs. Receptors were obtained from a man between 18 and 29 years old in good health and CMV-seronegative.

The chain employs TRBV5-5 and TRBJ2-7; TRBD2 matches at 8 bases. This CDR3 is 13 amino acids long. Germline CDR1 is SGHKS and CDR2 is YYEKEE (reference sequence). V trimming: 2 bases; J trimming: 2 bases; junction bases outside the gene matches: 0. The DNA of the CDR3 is TGTGCCAGCAGCTTTAGCGGGGCCTACGAGCAGTACTTC. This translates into CASSFSGAYEQYF. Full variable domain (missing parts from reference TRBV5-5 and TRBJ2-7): DAGVTQSPTHLIKTRGQQVTLRCSPISGHKSVSWYQQVLGQGPQFIFQYYEKEERGRGNFPDRFSARQFPNYSSELNVNALLLGDSALYLCASSFSGAYEQYFGPGTRLTVT.

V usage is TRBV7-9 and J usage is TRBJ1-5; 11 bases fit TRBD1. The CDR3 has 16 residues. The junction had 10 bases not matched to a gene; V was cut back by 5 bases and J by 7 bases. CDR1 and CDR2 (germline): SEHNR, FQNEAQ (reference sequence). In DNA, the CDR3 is TGTGCCAGCAGCCTCCACCCGGGACAGGGGGACCAGCCCCAGCATTTT. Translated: CASSLHPGQGDQPQHF.

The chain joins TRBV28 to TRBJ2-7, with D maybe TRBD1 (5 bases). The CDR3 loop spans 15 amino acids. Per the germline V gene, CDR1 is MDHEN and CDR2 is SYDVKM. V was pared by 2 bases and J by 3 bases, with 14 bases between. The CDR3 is CASSLGQGRVYEQYF. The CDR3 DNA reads TGTGCCAGCAGTTTAGGGCAGGGAAGGGTCTACGAGCAGTACTTC.

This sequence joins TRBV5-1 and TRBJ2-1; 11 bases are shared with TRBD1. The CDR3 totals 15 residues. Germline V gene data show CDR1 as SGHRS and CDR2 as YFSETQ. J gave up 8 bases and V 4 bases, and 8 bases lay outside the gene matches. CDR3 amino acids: CASSHYGTGGDEQFF. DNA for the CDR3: TGCGCCAGCAGCCATTACGGGACAGGGGGAGATGAGCAGTTCTTC.

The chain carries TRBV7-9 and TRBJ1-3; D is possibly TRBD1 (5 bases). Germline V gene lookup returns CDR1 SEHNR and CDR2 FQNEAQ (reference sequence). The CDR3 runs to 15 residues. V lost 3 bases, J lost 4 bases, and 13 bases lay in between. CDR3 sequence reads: CASSFGGAAGNTIYF. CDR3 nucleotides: TGTGCCAGCAGCTTCGGAGGGGCCGCCGGAAACACCATATATTTT.